This TCR beta chain is from a study of T cells after posttransplantation cyclophosphamide. Remarks on this clone: Its antigen is not identified.

Measured with immunoSEQ multiplex PCR; TCRdb has only the in-frame clones, and not every one. The sample includes about 18,000 clones, roughly 80% of them seen just once. With 6 bases clipped from V and 1 base from J, the junction kept 11 bases outside the gene matches. Germline values: CDR1 SGHRS, CDR2 YFSETQ. The CDR3 runs 17 residues. Study conclusions and caveats: Recipient CMV seropositivity and CMV reactivation strongly tracked TRB clonality. TRB overlap between skin or GI tissue T cells and blood was limited.

The sample taken for sequencing was memory CD4+ T cells sorted from blood. The J gene is TRBJ2-4, the V gene TRBV5-1, with TRBD2 matching 9 bases. This sequence originates from a man aged 30 to 39 in good health and a related stem cell transplant donor. The CDR3 DNA reads as TGCGCCAGCACTCGACGCGCGGGGGGGGCGGCCAAAAACATTCAGTACTTC. Translation gives CASTRRAGGAAKNIQYF.